This T cell receptor (beta chain) comes out of a study of blood T cell repertoires in COVID-19. Turning to the study itself: The United States, Italy and Spain provided the acute and convalescent COVID-19 samples. PBMCs, B-cell-depleted T cells, or T cells were the source of the cDNA or gDNA that made up the material.

This clone was seen a handful of times. V lost 7 bases to trimming and J lost 8 bases, with 15 bases between them. Germline assignment: CDR1 MNHNY and CDR2 SVGAGI (reference sequence). The CDR3 runs 14 residues. Per the authors' pipeline: Nucleated cell counts were estimated from reference gene primer amplification. Libraries were prepared by immunoSEQ multiplex PCR; TCRdb keeps only in-frame clonotypes and omits some of them. That table supplies the V and J calls and clone size; D and trimming were determined from the DNA. The data show 200,000 to 250,000 clones, 80% to 85% seen once. Material for sequencing was peripheral blood. The genes are TRBV6-6 and TRBJ1-6; tentative D call: TRBD1 (5 bases). This TCR derives from a woman of 80 years or more with active or convalescent COVID-19. The CDR3 DNA follows: TGTGCCAGCATCGCGTCCCGGGGGTATTCACCCCTCCACTTT. Protein: CASIASRGYSPLHF.